This TCR beta chain was sequenced during a study of cytomegalovirus exposure and HLA in healthy donors. About the research overall: The Caucasian-associated ancestry cluster held 65% to 90% of under 450 genotyped donors.

PCR primers comprised 60 Vbeta and 13 Jbeta primers. Repertoires were generated with immunoSEQ multiplex PCR, while TCRdb's copy carries only in-frame clones and drops some. The sample has around 90,000 clones; under 85% are singletons. Germline-derived CDR1 and CDR2 are SGHDT and YYEEEE. The CDR3 is 12 residues long. Trimming left V 1 base short and J 8 bases short, with 9 bases between. The sequenced sample consisted of PBMCs. The sequence derives from a middle-aged woman in good health and CMV-seronegative. The chain couples TRBV5-6 to TRBJ1-2, with D possibly being TRBD1 (5 bases). CDR3 loop: CASSLKGVGYTF. CDR3 DNA sequence: TGTGCCAGCAGCTTGAAAGGGGTGGGCTACACCTTC.